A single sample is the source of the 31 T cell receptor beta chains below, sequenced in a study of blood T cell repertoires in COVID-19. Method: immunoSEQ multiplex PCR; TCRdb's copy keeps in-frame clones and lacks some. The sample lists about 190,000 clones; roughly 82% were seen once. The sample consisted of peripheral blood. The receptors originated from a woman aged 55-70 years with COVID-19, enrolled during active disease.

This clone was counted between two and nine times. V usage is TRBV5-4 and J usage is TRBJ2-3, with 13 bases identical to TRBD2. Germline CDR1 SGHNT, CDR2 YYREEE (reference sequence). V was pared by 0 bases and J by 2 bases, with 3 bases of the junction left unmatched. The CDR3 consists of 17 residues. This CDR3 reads CASSLALAGGYTDTQYF. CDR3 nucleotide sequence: TGTGCCAGCAGCTTGGCACTAGCGGGAGGGTACACAGATACGCAGTATTTT.

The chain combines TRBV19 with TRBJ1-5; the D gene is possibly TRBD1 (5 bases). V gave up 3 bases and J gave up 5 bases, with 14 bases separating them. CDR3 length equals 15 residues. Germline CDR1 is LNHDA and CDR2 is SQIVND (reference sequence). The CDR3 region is CASSILDRDDQPQHF. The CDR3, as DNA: TGTGCCAGTAGTATCCTAGACAGAGACGATCAGCCCCAGCATTTT. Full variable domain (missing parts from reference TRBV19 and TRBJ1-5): DGGITQSPKYLFRKEGQNVTLSCEQNLNHDAMYWYRQDPGQGLRLIYYSQIVNDFQKGDIAEGYSVSREKKESFPLTVTSAQKNPTAFYLCASSILDRDDQPQHFGDGTRLSIL.

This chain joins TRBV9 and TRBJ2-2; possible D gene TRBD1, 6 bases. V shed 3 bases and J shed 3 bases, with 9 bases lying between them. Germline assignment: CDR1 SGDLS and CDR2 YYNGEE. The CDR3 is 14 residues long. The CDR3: CASSGHRDTGELFF. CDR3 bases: TGTGCCAGCAGCGGGCACAGGGACACCGGGGAGCTGTTTTTT.

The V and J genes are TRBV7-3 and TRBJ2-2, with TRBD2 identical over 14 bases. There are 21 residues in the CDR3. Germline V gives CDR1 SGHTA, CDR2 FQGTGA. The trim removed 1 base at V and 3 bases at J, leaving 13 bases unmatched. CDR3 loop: CASSLRSTSGRAWEDTGELFF. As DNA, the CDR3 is TGTGCCAGCAGCTTAAGATCGACTAGCGGGAGGGCTTGGGAGGACACCGGGGAGCTGTTTTTT.

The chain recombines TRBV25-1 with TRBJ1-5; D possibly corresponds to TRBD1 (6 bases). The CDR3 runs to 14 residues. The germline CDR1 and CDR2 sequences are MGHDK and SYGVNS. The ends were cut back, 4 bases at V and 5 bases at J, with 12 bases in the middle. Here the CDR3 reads CASSAQGWDQPQHF. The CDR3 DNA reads TGTGCCAGCAGTGCACAGGGATGGGATCAGCCCCAGCATTTT.

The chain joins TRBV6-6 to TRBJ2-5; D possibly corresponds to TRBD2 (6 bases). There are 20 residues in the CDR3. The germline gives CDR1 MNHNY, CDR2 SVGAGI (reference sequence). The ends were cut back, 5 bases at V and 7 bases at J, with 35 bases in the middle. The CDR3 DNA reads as TGTGCCAGCAGTCGGGAGATCAGGTTGGACTCAAAGGGCCTCGGGGGGACCCAGTACTTC. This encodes CASSREIRLDSKGLGGTQYF.

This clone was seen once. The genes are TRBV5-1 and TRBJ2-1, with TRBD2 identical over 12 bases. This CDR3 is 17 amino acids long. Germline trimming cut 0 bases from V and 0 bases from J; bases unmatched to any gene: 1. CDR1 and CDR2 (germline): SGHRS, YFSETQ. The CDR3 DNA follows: TGCGCCAGCAGCTTGGGGACTAGCGGGAACTCCTACAATGAGCAGTTCTTC. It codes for CASSLGTSGNSYNEQFF. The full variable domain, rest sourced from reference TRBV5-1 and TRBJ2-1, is KAGVTQTPRYLIKTRGQQVTLSCSPISGHRSVSWYQQTPGQGLQFLFEYFSETQRNKGNFPGRFSGRQFSNSRSEMNVSTLELGDSALYLCASSLGTSGNSYNEQFFGPGTRLTVL.

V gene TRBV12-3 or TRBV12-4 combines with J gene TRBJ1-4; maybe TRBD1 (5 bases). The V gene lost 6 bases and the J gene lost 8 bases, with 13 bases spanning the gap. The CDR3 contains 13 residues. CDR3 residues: CASSLSDREKLFF. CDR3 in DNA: TGTGCCAGCAGCCTATCAGACAGAGAAAAACTGTTTTTT.

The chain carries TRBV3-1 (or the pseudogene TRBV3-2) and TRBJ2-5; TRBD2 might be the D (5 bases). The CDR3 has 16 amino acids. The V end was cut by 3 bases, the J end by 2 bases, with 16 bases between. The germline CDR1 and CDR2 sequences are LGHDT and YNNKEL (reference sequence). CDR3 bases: TGTGCCAGCAGCCATCCCGGGATGACAAAACAAGAGACCCAGTACTTC. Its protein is CASSHPGMTKQETQYF.

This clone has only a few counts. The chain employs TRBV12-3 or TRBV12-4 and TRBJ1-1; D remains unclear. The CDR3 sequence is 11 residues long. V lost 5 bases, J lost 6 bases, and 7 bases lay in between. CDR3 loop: CASSPSAEAFF. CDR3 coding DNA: TGTGCCAGCAGTCCCAGCGCTGAAGCTTTCTTT.

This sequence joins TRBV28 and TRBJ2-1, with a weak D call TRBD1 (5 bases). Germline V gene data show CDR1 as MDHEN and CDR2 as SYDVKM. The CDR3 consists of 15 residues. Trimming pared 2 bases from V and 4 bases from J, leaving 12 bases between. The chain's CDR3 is CASSLTSDSYNEQFF. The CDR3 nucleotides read TGTGCCAGCAGTTTAACCTCTGACAGTTACAATGAGCAGTTCTTC.

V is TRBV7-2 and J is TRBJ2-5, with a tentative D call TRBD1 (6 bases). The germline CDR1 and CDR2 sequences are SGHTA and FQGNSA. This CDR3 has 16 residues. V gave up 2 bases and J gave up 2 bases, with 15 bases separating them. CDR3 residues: CASSLQPGHTQETQYF. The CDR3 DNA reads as TGTGCCAGCAGCTTACAGCCGGGACACACGCAAGAGACCCAGTACTTC.

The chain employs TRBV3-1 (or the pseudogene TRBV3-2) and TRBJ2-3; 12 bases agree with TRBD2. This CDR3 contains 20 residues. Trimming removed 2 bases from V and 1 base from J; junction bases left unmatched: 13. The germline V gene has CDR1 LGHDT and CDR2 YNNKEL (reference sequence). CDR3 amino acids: CASSQPLGPSGGAGTDTQYF. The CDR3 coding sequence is TGTGCCAGCAGCCAACCCCTTGGCCCTAGCGGGGGGGCCGGCACAGATACGCAGTATTTT.

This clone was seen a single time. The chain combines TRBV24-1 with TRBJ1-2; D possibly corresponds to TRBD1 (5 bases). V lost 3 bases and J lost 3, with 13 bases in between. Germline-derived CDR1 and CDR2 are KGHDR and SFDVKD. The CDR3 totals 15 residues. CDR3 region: CATSDPGTSDYGYTF. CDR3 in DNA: TGTGCCACCAGTGATCCCGGGACTTCAGACTATGGCTACACCTTC.

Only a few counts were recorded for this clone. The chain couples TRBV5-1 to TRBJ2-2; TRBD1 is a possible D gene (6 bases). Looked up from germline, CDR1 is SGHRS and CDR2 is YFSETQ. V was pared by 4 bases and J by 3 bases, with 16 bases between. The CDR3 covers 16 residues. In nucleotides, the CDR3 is TGCGCCAGCAGCCCCGATGGGACAACCTACACCGGGGAGCTGTTTTTT. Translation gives CASSPDGTTYTGELFF.

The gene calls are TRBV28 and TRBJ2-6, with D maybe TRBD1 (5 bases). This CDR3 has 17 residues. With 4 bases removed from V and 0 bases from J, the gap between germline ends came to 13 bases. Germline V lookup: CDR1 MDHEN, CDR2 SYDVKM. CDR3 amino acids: CASSSNAQGSGANVLTF. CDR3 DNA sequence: TGTGCCAGCAGTTCCAACGCGCAGGGCTCTGGGGCCAACGTCCTGACTTTC. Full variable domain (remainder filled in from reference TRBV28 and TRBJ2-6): DVKVTQSSRYLVKRTGEKVFLECVQDMDHENMFWYRQDPGLGLRLIYFSYDVKMKEKGDIPEGYSVSREKKERFSLILESASTNQTSMYLCASSSNAQGSGANVLTFGAGSRLTVL.

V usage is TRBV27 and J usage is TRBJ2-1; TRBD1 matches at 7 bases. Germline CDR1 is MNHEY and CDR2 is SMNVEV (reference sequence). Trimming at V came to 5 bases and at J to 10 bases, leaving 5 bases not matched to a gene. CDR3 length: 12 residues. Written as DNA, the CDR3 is TGTGCCAGCAGTGACAGGGTCTGGGAGCAGTTCTTC. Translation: CASSDRVWEQFF.

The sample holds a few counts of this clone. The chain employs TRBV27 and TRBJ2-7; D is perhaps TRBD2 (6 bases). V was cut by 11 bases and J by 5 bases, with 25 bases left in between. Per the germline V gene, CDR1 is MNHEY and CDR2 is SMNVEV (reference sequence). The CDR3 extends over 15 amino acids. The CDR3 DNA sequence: TGTGCCTATCCGCACCCTGAGAAGCGGGTCCACGAGCAGTACGTC. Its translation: CAYPHPEKRVHEQYV.

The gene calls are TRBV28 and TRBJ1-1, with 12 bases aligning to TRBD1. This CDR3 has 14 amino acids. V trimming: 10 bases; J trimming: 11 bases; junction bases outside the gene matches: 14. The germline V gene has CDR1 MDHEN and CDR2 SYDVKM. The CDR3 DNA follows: TGTGCCACCCTTCGGGACAGGGGGCCAGCGAGTGCTTTCTTT. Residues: CATLRDRGPASAFF.

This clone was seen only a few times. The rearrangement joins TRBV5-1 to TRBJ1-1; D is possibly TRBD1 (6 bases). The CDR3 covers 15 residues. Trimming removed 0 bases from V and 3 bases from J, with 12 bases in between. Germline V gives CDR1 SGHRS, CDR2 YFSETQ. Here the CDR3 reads CASSLVIGGDTEAFF. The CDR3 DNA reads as TGCGCCAGCAGCTTGGTTATAGGGGGGGACACTGAAGCTTTCTTT.

In DNA, the CDR3 is TGTGCCAGCAGTGAACAGGGAGGCGAAAAACTGTTTTTT. Translation: CASSEQGGEKLFF. The gene calls are TRBV2 and TRBJ1-4; D is possibly TRBD1 (5 bases). V was cut by 2 bases and J by 8 bases, with 9 bases left in between. Germline CDR1 and CDR2: SNHLY and FYNNEI. This CDR3 spans 13 amino acids.

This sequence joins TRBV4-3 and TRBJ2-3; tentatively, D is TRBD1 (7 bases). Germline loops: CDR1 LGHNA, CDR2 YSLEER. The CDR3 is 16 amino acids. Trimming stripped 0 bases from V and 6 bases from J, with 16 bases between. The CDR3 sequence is CASSQEGRQGVDTQYF. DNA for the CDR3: TGCGCCAGCAGCCAAGAGGGGAGGCAGGGGGTTGATACGCAGTATTTT.

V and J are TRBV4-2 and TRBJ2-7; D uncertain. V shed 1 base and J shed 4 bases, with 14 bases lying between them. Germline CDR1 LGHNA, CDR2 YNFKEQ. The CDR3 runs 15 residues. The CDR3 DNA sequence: TGTGCCAGCAGCCAAGGAAAGCCAGCGCTGTACGAGCAGTACTTC. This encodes CASSQGKPALYEQYF.

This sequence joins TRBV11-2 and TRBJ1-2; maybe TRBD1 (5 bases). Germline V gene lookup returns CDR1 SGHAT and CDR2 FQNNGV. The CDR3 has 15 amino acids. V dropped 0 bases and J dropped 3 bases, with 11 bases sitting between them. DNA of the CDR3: TGTGCCAGCAGCTTAGATGGGGCAGGTGACTATGGCTACACCTTC. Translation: CASSLDGAGDYGYTF.

CDR3 in amino acids: CASSPGTMVQPQHF. The CDR3 DNA sequence: TGTGCCAGTAGCCCCGGGACAATGGTTCAGCCCCAGCATTTT. This sequence joins TRBV19 and TRBJ1-5, with TRBD1 as a possible D gene (6 bases). The length of the CDR3 is 14 residues. Germline V CDR1 and CDR2: LNHDA, SQIVND (reference sequence). Deletions cut 6 bases from V and 6 bases from J, with 15 bases between.

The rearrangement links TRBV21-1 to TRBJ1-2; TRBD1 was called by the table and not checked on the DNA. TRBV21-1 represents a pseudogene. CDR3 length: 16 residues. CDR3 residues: CASSPGQDGTPYGYTF. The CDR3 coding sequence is TGTGCCAGCAGCCCCGGTCAAGACGGGACACCTTATGGCTACACCTTC.

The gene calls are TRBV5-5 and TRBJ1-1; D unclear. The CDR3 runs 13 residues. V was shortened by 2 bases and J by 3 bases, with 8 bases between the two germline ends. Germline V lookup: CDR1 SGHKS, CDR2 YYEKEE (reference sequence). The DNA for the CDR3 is TGTGCCAGCAGCTTATTAGTAGACACTGAAGCTTTCTTT. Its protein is CASSLLVDTEAFF.

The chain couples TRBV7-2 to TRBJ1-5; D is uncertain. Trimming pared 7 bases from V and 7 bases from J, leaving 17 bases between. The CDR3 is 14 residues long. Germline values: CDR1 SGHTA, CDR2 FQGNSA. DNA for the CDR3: TGTGCCAGCAATTTAGGGAGCTCCCTCCAGCCCCAGCATTTT. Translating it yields CASNLGSSLQPQHF.

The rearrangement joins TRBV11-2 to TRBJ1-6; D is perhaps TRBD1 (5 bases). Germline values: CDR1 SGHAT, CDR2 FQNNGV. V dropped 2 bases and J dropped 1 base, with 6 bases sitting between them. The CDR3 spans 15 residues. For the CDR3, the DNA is TGTGCCAGCAGCTTAAGGGGATCCTATAATTCACCCCTCCACTTT. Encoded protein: CASSLRGSYNSPLHF.

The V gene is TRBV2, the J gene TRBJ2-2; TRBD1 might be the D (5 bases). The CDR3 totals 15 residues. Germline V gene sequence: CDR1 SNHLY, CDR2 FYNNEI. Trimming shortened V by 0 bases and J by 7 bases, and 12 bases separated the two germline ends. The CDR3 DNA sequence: TGTGCCAGCAGTGAAGCATCCCAGGGAATCGGGGAGCTGTTTTTT. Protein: CASSEASQGIGELFF.

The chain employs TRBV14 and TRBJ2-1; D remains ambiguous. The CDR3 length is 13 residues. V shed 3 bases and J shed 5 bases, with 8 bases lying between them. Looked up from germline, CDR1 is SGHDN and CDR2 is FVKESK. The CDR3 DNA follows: TGTGCCAGCAGCCAGCAACTTAACAATGAGCAGTTCTTC. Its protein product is CASSQQLNNEQFF.